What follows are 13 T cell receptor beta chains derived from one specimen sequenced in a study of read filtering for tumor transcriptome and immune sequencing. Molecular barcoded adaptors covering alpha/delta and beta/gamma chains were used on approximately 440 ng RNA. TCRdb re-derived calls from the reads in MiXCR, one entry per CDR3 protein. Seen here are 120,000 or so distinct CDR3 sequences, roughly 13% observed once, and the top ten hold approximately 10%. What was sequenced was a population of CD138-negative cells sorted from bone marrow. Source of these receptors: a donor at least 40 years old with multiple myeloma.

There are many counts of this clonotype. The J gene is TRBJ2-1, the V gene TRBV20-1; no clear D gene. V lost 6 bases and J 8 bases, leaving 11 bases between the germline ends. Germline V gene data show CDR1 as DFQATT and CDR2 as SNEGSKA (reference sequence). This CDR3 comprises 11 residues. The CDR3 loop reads CSARRSDEQFF. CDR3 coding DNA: TGCAGTGCGCGGCGATCGGATGAGCAGTTCTTC.

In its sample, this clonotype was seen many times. This CDR3 reads CASSFESYEQYF. The CDR3 bases are TGTGCCAGCAGCTTCGAGTCCTACGAGCAGTACTTC. The gene calls are TRBV7-2 and TRBJ2-7; the D is unclear. The CDR3 contains 12 residues. The germline V and J ends were trimmed by 3 bases and 1 base, with 4 bases remaining between them. Looked up from germline, CDR1 is SGHTA and CDR2 is FQGNSA.

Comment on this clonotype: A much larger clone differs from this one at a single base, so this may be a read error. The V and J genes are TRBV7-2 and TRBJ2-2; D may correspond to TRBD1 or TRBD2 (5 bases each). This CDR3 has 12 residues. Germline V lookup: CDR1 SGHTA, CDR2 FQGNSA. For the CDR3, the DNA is TGTGCCAGCAGCAGCTTTATGGGGGAGCTGTCTTTT. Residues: CASSSFMGELSF.

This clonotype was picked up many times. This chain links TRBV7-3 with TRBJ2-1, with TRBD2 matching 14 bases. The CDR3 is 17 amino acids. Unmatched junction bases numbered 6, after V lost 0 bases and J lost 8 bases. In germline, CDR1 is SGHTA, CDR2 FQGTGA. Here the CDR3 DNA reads TGTGCCAGCAGCTTAACCTCCGGGACTAGCGGGAGCGATGAGCAGTTCTTC. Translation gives CASSLTSGTSGSDEQFF.

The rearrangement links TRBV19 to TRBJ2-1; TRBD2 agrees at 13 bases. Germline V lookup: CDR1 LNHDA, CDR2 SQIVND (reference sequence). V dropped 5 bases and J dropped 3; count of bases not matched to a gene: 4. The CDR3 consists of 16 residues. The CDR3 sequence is CASSVGTSGIYNEQFF. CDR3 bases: TGTGCCAGTAGTGTAGGGACTAGCGGGATCTACAATGAGCAGTTCTTC.

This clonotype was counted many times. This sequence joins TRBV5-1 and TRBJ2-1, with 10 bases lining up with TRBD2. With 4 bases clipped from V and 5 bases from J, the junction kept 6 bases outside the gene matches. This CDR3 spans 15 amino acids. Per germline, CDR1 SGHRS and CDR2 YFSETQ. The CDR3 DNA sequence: TGCGCCAGCAGCGAGGCTAGCGGGGGAGACAATGAGCAGTTCTTC. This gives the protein CASSEASGGDNEQFF. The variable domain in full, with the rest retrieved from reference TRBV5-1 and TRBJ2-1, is KAGVTQTPRYLIKTRGQQVTLSCSPISGHRSVSWYQQTPGQGLQFLFEYFSETQRNKGNFPGRFSGRQFSNSRSEMNVSTLELGDSALYLCASSEASGGDNEQFFGPGTRLTVL.

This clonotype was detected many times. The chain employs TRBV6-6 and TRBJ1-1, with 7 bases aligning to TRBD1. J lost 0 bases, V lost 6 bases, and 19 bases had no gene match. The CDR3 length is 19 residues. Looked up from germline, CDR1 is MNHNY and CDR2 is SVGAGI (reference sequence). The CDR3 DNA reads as TGTGCCAGCAGCCTTCCAGGGGGACAGTTTGGGTCCGTGAACACTGAAGCTTTCTTT. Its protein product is CASSLPGGQFGSVNTEAFF.

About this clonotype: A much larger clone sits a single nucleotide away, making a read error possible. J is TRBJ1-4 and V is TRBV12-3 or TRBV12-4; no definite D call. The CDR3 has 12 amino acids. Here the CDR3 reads CASRATNEKPFF. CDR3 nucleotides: TGTGCCAGCAGGGCAACTAATGAAAAACCGTTTTTT.

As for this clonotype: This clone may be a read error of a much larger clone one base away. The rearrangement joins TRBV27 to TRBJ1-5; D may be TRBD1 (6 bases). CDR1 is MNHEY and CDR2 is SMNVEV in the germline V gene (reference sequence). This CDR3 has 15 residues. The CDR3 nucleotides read TGTGCCAGCAGTTTGGGCAGGGGTAGCAATCAGACCCAGCATTTT. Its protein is CASSLGRGSNQTQHF.

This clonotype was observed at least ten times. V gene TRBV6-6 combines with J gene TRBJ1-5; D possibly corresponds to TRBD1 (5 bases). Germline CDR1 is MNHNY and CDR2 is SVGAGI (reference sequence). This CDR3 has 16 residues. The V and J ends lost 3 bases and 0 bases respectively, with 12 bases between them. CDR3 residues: CASSYSRQYSNQPQHF. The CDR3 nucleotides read TGTGCCAGCAGTTATAGCAGACAGTATAGCAATCAGCCCCAGCATTTT.

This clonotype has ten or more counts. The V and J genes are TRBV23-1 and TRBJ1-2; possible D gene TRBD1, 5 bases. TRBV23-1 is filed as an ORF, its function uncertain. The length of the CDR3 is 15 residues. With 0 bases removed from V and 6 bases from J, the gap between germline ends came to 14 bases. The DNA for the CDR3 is TGCGCCAGCAGTCAATCGCAGGGAAAAAGGGATGGCTACACCTTC. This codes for CASSQSQGKRDGYTF.

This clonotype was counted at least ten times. The DNA of the CDR3 is TGTGCCAGCAGCTTAGTGACGGCATACCGAGGGGCCCAGCATTTT. It translates to CASSLVTAYRGAQHF. The gene calls are TRBV11-2 and TRBJ1-5; perhaps TRBD1 as D (5 bases). The V gene's germline CDR1 is SGHAT and CDR2 FQNNGV. This CDR3 has 15 residues. Trimming took off 1 base at V and 11 bases at J, with 18 bases between the two ends.

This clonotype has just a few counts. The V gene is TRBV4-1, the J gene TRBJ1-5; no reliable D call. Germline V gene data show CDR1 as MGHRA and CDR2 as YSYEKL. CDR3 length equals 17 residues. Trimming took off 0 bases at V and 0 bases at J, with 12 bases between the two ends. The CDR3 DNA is TGCGCCAGCAGCCAAGAAGAGCAGGACTATAGCAATCAGCCCCAGCATTTT. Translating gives CASSQEEQDYSNQPQHF.